Listed below are T cell receptor beta chains from one sample, sequenced in a study of T cells in Graves' hyperthyroidism and ophthalmopathy. TCRdb re-analysed the multiplex PCR reads in MiXCR, keeping a single row per CDR3 protein. The table includes 550,000 to 700,000 distinct CDR3 sequences, roughly 14% detected once. The specimen sequenced was blood. The receptors were sampled from a woman between 40 and 55 years old with Graves' ophthalmopathy. The CDR3 runs from the conserved cysteine through the conserved F or W. Fields, in order: V gene, clone size, D gene, J gene, CDR3 DNA, CDR3 protein. A D gene is named only where the DNA matches it firmly. Size values are once, few and many counts, or a class for expanded clones, and some rows have none.

>TRBV12-3/TRBV12-4|many|TRBD1|TRBJ1-2
TGTGCCAGCAAAACAGGGGGAGGCTATGGCTACACCTTC
CASKTGGGYGYTF
>TRBV5-1|many|NA|TRBJ2-7
TGCGCCAGCAGCTTACAGGGAGCCAGCACCTACGAGCAGTACTTC
CASSLQGASTYEQYF
>TRBV6-1|NA|NA|TRBJ1-2
TGTGCCAGCAGTGAAAACGGAGGGGCGAAATACACCTTC
CASSENGGAKYTF
>TRBV20-1|many|TRBD1|TRBJ1-3
TGCAGTGCTACGGACAGGGAGGGGACTGGAAACACCATATATTTT
CSATDREGTGNTIYF
>TRBV10-3|many|TRBD1|TRBJ1-2
TGTGCCACTTCGGACAGGGGGTATGGCTACACCTTC
CATSDRGYGYTF
>TRBV28|many|NA|TRBJ2-5
TGTGCCGGGGCCCGAGGGGGAGGGGAGACCCAGTACTTC
CAGARGGGETQYF
>TRBV3-1|few|TRBD2|TRBJ2-7
TGTGCCAGCAGCAACGGACTAGCGGGACTCAACGAGCAGTACTTC
CASSNGLAGLNEQYF
>TRBV5-5|many|NA|TRBJ1-5
TGTGCCAGCAGCACGGGGGGGGAAGTCATCCAGCCCCAGCATTTT
CASSTGGEVIQPQHF
>TRBV2|many|TRBD1|TRBJ2-4
TGTGCCAGCAGGGCGGACAGGGCCAAAAACATTCAGTACTTC
CASRADRAKNIQYF
>TRBV2|few|NA|TRBJ1-3
TGTGCCAGCAGTTTCGAGTCTCCCGACGGGGGAAACACCATATATTTT
CASSFESPDGGNTIYF
>TRBV20-1|many|NA|TRBJ2-7
TGCAGTGCTAGAGTGGCAGGGGATAACTCCTACGAGCAGTACTTC
CSARVAGDNSYEQYF
>TRBV4-1|NA|NA|TRBJ2-4
TGCGCCAGCAGCCAGTTTCAGGACCATCGCCGGAACATTCAGTACTTC
CASSQFQDHRRNIQYF
>TRBV11-2|many|NA|TRBJ2-7
TGTGCCAGCAGCTTAGAGCAGTGGTACGAGCAGTACTTC
CASSLEQWYEQYF
>TRBV9|many|NA|TRBJ1-2
TGTGCCAGCAGCGGACAGGCGGACTATGGCTACACCTTC
CASSGQADYGYTF
>TRBV7-9|few|TRBD1|TRBJ1-5
TGTGCCAGCAGCCAGGGGGCCGGGGGTCAGCCCCAGCATTTT
CASSQGAGGQPQHF
>TRBV11-1|few|NA|TRBJ2-2
TGTGCCAGCAGCTTACAGGCTTTGGGCACCGGGGAGCTGTTTTTT
CASSLQALGTGELFF
>TRBV29-1|many|NA|TRBJ2-2
TGCAGCGTTGGGGTAATGGGACTTCACGGCGGGGAGCTGTTTTTT
CSVGVMGLHGGELFF
>TRBV6-1|once|TRBD1|TRBJ2-1
TGTGCCAGCAAAGCCGGGACAGGAGGCGTCGATGAGCAGTTCTTC
CASKAGTGGVDEQFF
>TRBV20-1|many|TRBD1|TRBJ1-2
TGCAGTGCTAGAGGTGTGACAGGGGGCAGTAGGTATGGCTACACCTTC
CSARGVTGGSRYGYTF
>TRBV6-1|many|TRBD1|TRBJ1-1
TGTGCCAGCAGGGTGACAGGGGTTAACACTGAAGCTTTCTTT
CASRVTGVNTEAFF
>TRBV28|many|NA|TRBJ1-1
TGTGCCAGCACCCAAGGACCCCAGGGTGGGATGATCACTGAAGCTTTCTTT
CASTQGPQGGMITEAFF
>TRBV6-1|NA|NA|TRBJ1-5
TGTGCCAGCAAAGGTCCCAATCAGCCCCAGCATTTT
CASKGPNQPQHF
>TRBV6-5|many|NA|TRBJ1-3
TGTGCCAGCAGTTACCTAAACACCATATATTTT
CASSYLNTIYF
>TRBV12-3/TRBV12-4|many|NA|TRBJ1-2
TGTGCCAGCACTTTAGGGGCGGGACCGCTGAAGGATGGCTACACCTTC
CASTLGAGPLKDGYTF
>TRBV10-3|many|TRBD1|TRBJ1-1
TGTGCCACCGACCCGGGACAGGGGAACACTGAAGCTTTCTTT
CATDPGQGNTEAFF
>TRBV7-9|NA|NA|TRBJ2-2
TGTGCCAGCAGCAAAACAGGGAGCACCGGGGAGCTGTTTTTT
CASSKTGSTGELFF
>TRBV6-2/TRBV6-3|many|TRBD2|TRBJ2-7
TGTGCCAGCAGTTACTCCCCGACTGCTAGCGGGGACCCTCTCTACGAGCAGTACTTC
CASSYSPTASGDPLYEQYF
>TRBV5-1|many|NA|TRBJ2-7
TGCGCCAGCAGCTGGGATACGACAATCTACGAGCAGTACTTC
CASSWDTTIYEQYF
>TRBV3-1|NA|NA|TRBJ2-7
TGTGCCAGCAGCCAAGTGGGTACCGGGACTCACTACGAGCAGTACTTC
CASSQVGTGTHYEQYF
>TRBV19|NA|NA|TRBJ1-6
TGTGCCAGTAGTAACCAGGTAGACAATTCACCCCTCCACTTT
CASSNQVDNSPLHF
>TRBV20-1|NA|TRBD2|TRBJ2-7
TGCAGTGCTAACCGACTAGCGGGAGACCACGAGCAGTACTTC
CSANRLAGDHEQYF
>TRBV20-1|few|NA|TRBJ1-1
TGCAGTGCTAGAGAGTCGGGGGAGAGGCACCGGGGAGCTTTCTTT
CSARESGERHRGAFF
>TRBV7-8|many|NA|TRBJ1-1
TGTGCCAGCAGCTTATACGGGGGAGACACTGAAGCTTTCTTT
CASSLYGGDTEAFF
>TRBV6-2/TRBV6-3|few|NA|TRBJ2-7
TGTGCCAGCAGTTACTCGACGGGGACGGTCTCCTACGAGCAGTACTTC
CASSYSTGTVSYEQYF
>TRBV2|many|TRBD2|TRBJ2-5
TGTGCCAGCAGTGAAGAACTAGCGGGAGGGCCGGAGACCCAGTACTTC
CASSEELAGGPETQYF
>TRBV28|few|NA|TRBJ2-1
TGTGCCAGCAGTTCGCTACTCTCGACTAGGTACTACAATGAGCAGTTCTTC
CASSSLLSTRYYNEQFF
>TRBV24-1|many|NA|TRBJ1-1
TGTGCCACCAGTGGGGGGCTGAACACTGAAGCTTTCTTT
CATSGGLNTEAFF
>TRBV28|many|NA|TRBJ1-5
TGTGCCAGCAGGAGAGACCGCCTTAATCAGCCCCAGCATTTT
CASRRDRLNQPQHF
>TRBV20-1|many|TRBD1|TRBJ1-1
TGCAGTGCTAGCGCTGGACAGGGGGCTTTCTTT
CSASAGQGAFF
>TRBV11-1|NA|NA|TRBJ1-1
TGTGCCAGCAGCTTAGCGATCTACACTGAAGCTTTCTTT
CASSLAIYTEAFF
>TRBV20-1|NA|NA|TRBJ1-5
TGCAGTGCTAGTGCGGGACCGTTTCAGCCCCAGCATTTT
CSASAGPFQPQHF
>TRBV30|many|NA|TRBJ1-2
TGTGCCTGGAGTGTACCGGGAGAGGGCTACACCTTC
CAWSVPGEGYTF
>TRBV6-1|NA|NA|TRBJ2-5
TGTGCCAGGTTTAGTGAGACCCAGTACTTC
CARFSETQYF
>TRBV18|once|TRBD1|TRBJ1-2
TGTGCCAGCACCCCAGGGGGAATTAACTATGGCTACGCCTTC
CASTPGGINYGYAF
>TRBV15|NA|NA|TRBJ2-5
TGTGCCACCAGCAGAGGGGCTGGTGAGACCCAGTACTTC
CATSRGAGETQYF
>TRBV7-9|many|NA|TRBJ2-7
TGTGCCAGCAGCTTACTACAGGGCCACGAGCAGTACTTC
CASSLLQGHEQYF
>TRBV2|many|NA|TRBJ1-1
TGTGCCAGCAGCCAGGAAAGGTTTGACACTGAAGCTTTCTTT
CASSQERFDTEAFF
>TRBV10-3|few|NA|TRBJ2-2
TGTGCCATCAGTGAAATGGGCGCCGCGAACACCGGGGAGCTGTTTTTT
CAISEMGAANTGELFF